These T cell receptor beta chains were read from a single sample in a study of T cell responses to AZD1222 COVID-19 vaccine. Libraries were prepared by immunoSEQ multiplex PCR; TCRdb keeps only in-frame clonotypes and omits some of them. The sample data list about 140,000 clones. Sequences were obtained from peripheral blood. Receptors originate from an adult in good health. Both conserved end residues are part of each CDR3. D genes are given only for firm matches.

TRBD1 TRBJ1-1 TRBV7-2 TGTGCCAGCAGCCTAGACAGGGGGAACACTGAAGCTTTCTTT CASSLDRGNTEAFF
TRBD1 TRBJ1-3 TRBV2 TGTGCCAGCAGGAGGGACAGGGGGAACACCATATATTTT CASRRDRGNTIYF
- TRBJ1-1 TRBV6-5 TGTGCCAGCAGTTACAGTGGATCTAGCAACACTGAAGCTTTCTTT CASSYSGSSNTEAFF
- TRBJ1-1 TRBV5-1 TGCGCCAGCAGCCCGGGTGTGAACACTGAAGCTTTCTTT CASSPGVNTEAFF
- TRBJ1-1 TRBV2 TGTGCCAGCAGAAGAGATTTCCGGGGGAACACTGAAGCTTTCTTT CASRRDFRGNTEAFF
TRBD1 TRBJ1-1 TRBV27 TGTGCCAGCAGGACAGGGTCCGAGAACACTGAAGCTTTCTTT CASRTGSENTEAFF
- TRBJ1-6 TRBV7-6 TGTGCCAGCAGCTCCCGACTCATAGAGGGGAGCTCCTATAATTCACCCCTCCACTTT CASSSRLIEGSSYNSPLHF
TRBD1 TRBJ1-1 TRBV18 TGTGCCAGCTCACCAGGGGACAGGGGCACTGAAGCTTTCTTT CASSPGDRGTEAFF
- TRBJ1-1 TRBV19 TGTGCCAGTAGTATCCTAAAGGGTTCAGCTTTCTTT CASSILKGSAFF
TRBD1 TRBJ2-7 TRBV6-2/TRBV6-3 TGTGCCAGCAGTTACCCCCAGGTGGACAGGGGATCCTACGAGCAGTACTTC CASSYPQVDRGSYEQYF
- TRBJ1-3 TRBV18 TGTGCCAGCTCACTCGCAGACCAAGGAAACACCATATATTTT CASSLADQGNTIYF
TRBD2 TRBJ2-1 TRBV5-4 TGTGCCAGCAGCCCCGGACTAGTGGGTGATGAGCAGTTCTTC CASSPGLVGDEQFF
- TRBJ1-4 TRBV2 TGTGCCTCAACAATGGGCAGGGCTGCAACTAATGAAAAACTGTTTTTT CASTMGRAATNEKLFF
- TRBJ1-2 TRBV12-3/TRBV12-4 TGTGCCAGCAGCCGGGACCGCTACTATGGCTACACCTTC CASSRDRYYGYTF
- TRBJ1-1 TRBV9 TGTGCCAGCAGCTTCGGCGGAGACACTGAAGCTTTCTTT CASSFGGDTEAFF
- TRBJ2-1 TRBV14 TGTGCCAGCAGCCAATACGGGGGTAGTCCTGAGCAGTTCTTC CASSQYGGSPEQFF
- TRBJ1-4 TRBV5-1 TGCGCCAGCAGCTTGGCCGGAGGGGGGAATGAAAAACTGTTTTTT CASSLAGGGNEKLFF
- TRBJ1-1 TRBV6-5 TGTGCCAGCAGATTTAGCATGTGGACTGAAGCTTTCTTT CASRFSMWTEAFF
- TRBJ1-2 TRBV13 TGTGCCAGCAGCTTAAGGGACTATGGCTACACCTTC CASSLRDYGYTF
- TRBJ1-6 TRBV18 TGTGCCAGCTCACCACGGGAGGCCCTAGGGGGTAATTCACCCCTCCACTTT CASSPREALGGNSPLHF
- TRBJ2-1 TRBV7-2 TGTGCCAGCAGCCCAACGAGTGCCTACAATGAGCAGTTCTTC CASSPTSAYNEQFF
TRBD1 TRBJ1-3 TRBV28 TGTGCCACCTGCGACAGGGGAGGCGGAAACACCATATATTTT CATCDRGGGNTIYF
TRBD2 TRBJ2-1 TRBV28 TGTGCCAGCAGTTTGTGGCTAGCGGGGGGTAAGACGTTCTTC CASSLWLAGGKTFF
- TRBJ2-5 TRBV7-9 TGTGCCAGCAGCACGGCCGGGCAAGGCGAGACCCAGTACTTC CASSTAGQGETQYF
- TRBJ2-3 TRBV6-2/TRBV6-3 TGTGCCAGCAGTTACTCATCAGGCACAGATACGCAGTATTTT CASSYSSGTDTQYF
TRBD1 TRBJ2-7 TRBV7-9 TGTGCCAGCAGCGTCTCCGGGACAGGGGCCTACGAGCAGTACTTC CASSVSGTGAYEQYF
- TRBJ2-3 TRBV2 TGTGCCAGCAGTCCCCCCGTAATCACAGATACGCAGTATTTT CASSPPVITDTQYF
TRBD2 TRBJ2-3 TRBV28 TGTGCCAGCAGGACCCCTCCTGGGACGCGGGGGAGGATTCCCACAGATACGCAGTATTTT CASRTPPGTRGRIPTDTQYF
- TRBJ1-2 TRBV5-6 TGTGCCAGCAGCTTTGGGGATGACAGGCACCGAAACTATGGCTACACCTTC CASSFGDDRHRNYGYTF
TRBD1 TRBJ1-2 TRBV19 TGTGCCAGTAACCCAAACACCGGGACAGGGGCTCGGGGCTACACCTTC CASNPNTGTGARGYTF
TRBD1 TRBJ1-6 TRBV19 TGTGCCAGTAGTAATGACAGGGGTGATTCACCCCTCCACTTT CASSNDRGDSPLHF
TRBD1 TRBJ2-2 TRBV24-1 TGTGCCACCAGTGACCGTCAGGGGGCGAACACCGGGGAGCTGTTTTTT CATSDRQGANTGELFF
- TRBJ1-1 TRBV6-5 TGTGCCAGCAGTTACTCCGGGGGGTTGGTCACTGAAGCTTTCTTT CASSYSGGLVTEAFF
- TRBJ2-4 TRBV6-5 TGTGCCACCCACAGTTCGCGACGGGACAAAAACATTCAGTACTTC CATHSSRRDKNIQYF
- TRBJ2-3 TRBV7-3 TGTGCCAGCAGCTTATCTGGGGGCACAGATACGCAGTATTTT CASSLSGGTDTQYF
TRBD1 TRBJ2-7 TRBV15 TGTGCCACCAGCAGAGATACAGGGGAAGAGCAGTACTTC CATSRDTGEEQYF
- TRBJ1-1 TRBV7-8 TGTGCCAGCAGCTTAGGAGGACAGGCTTTCTTT CASSLGGQAFF
TRBD1 TRBJ1-4 TRBV6-5 TGTGCCAGCAGCAAGGACAGGGCGGATGAAAAACTGTTTTTT CASSKDRADEKLFF
- TRBJ1-3 TRBV11-2 TGTGCGAGCCACGGTTCTGGCCGATACTCTGGAAACACCATATATTTT CASHGSGRYSGNTIYF
- TRBJ1-1 TRBV19 TGTGCCAGTAGTATAGGGCCAGCGAACACTGAAGCTTTCTTT CASSIGPANTEAFF
- TRBJ1-1 TRBV30 TGTGCCTGGAGTGTAGGACGGGCGGGTGAAGCTTTCTTT CAWSVGRAGEAFF
- TRBJ2-5 TRBV18 TGTGCCAGCTCACCACCGGCAGTCCAAGAGACCCAGTACTTC CASSPPAVQETQYF
- TRBJ2-5 TRBV7-2 TGTGCCAGCAGCGTCCACCCAGGGGCACAAGAGACCCAGTACTTC CASSVHPGAQETQYF
- TRBJ1-6 TRBV2 TGTGCCAGCAGACCCACGGGAATAAATTCACCCCTCCACTTT CASRPTGINSPLHF
TRBD1 TRBJ1-5 TRBV28 TGTGCCAGCAGTTTAAGTAGGACAGGGGGCAGGCAGCCCCAGCATTTT CASSLSRTGGRQPQHF